This TCR beta chain was captured by sequencing in a study of cytomegalovirus exposure and HLA in healthy donors. Study-wide results and caveats: In a later analysis, TCR beta V- and J-gene trimming was associated with a missense DCLRE1C variant.

About this clone: Its antigen remains unidentified.

There are 14 residues in the CDR3. The junction had 7 bases not matched to a gene; V was cut back by 3 bases and J by 6 bases. CDR1 and CDR2 (germline): ENHRY, SYGVKD. The PCR used 60 Vbeta and 13 Jbeta primers. Generated by immunoSEQ multiplex PCR, the TCRdb table keeps only in-frame clones and is missing some. There are 63,000 or so clones in the sample, with more than 15% held by the top ten. The sequencing sample was made of PBMCs. The J gene is TRBJ2-7, the V gene TRBV10-3; the match to TRBD1 covers 8 bases. This TCR was sampled from a boy aged 10-17 years in good health and CMV-seronegative. CDR3 loop: CAISDNRDRGEQYF. CDR3 DNA sequence: TGTGCCATCAGTGATAATCGAGACAGGGGCGAGCAGTACTTC.